These 15 T cell receptor beta chains originate from one sample sequenced in a study of graft-versus-host responses after intestinal transplantation. TCRdb keeps only in-frame clones here, not all; method: immunoSEQ multiplex PCR. This table holds 8,500 to 11,000 clones, 30% to 35% found once. The sequencing here drew on alloreactive CD4+ T cells from a mixed lymphocyte reaction culture, taken before transplantation. Described subset: CFSE-low proliferating T cells sorted from approximately 6-day pre-transplant mixed lymphocyte reaction (GvH or HvG direction). The receptors here all came from a human patient who was an organ donor for intestinal transplantation.

This chain connects TRBV6-5 to TRBJ2-7; tentatively, D is TRBD1 (6 bases). Germline V gene lookup returns CDR1 MNHEY and CDR2 SVGAGI. CDR3 length equals 15 residues. Trimming removed 0 bases at V and 1 base at J, with 10 bases between. CDR3 loop: CASSYSETGSYEQYF. CDR3 DNA: TGTGCCAGCAGTTACTCGGAAACAGGGTCCTACGAGCAGTACTTC.

The chain joins TRBV7-9 to TRBJ1-1; D is ambiguous. Germline CDR1 is SEHNR and CDR2 is FQNEAQ (reference sequence). Deletions cut 2 bases from V and 1 base from J, with 2 bases between. This CDR3 is built from 12 residues. This CDR3 reads CASSLQNTEAFF. In nucleotides, the CDR3 is TGTGCCAGCAGCTTACAGAACACTGAAGCTTTCTTT.

In this sample, this clone is medium-sized. J is TRBJ2-1 and V is TRBV27, with 8 positions matching TRBD2. V gave up 4 bases and J gave up 7 bases; unmatched junction bases: 9. Per the germline V gene, CDR1 is MNHEY and CDR2 is SMNVEV (reference sequence). The CDR3 totals 15 residues. In DNA, the CDR3 is TGTGCCAGCAGTTCACGATTAGCGGGGCGGAATGAGCAGTTCTTC. Amino acids: CASSSRLAGRNEQFF.

This sequence joins TRBV6-6 and TRBJ1-2; perhaps TRBD1 as D (5 bases). Trimming shortened V by 4 bases and J by 4 bases, and 10 bases separated the two germline ends. The CDR3 extends over 13 amino acids. Germline CDR1 is MNHNY and CDR2 is SVGAGI (reference sequence). CDR3 sequence: CASSFAGSYGYTF. The CDR3 nucleotides read TGTGCCAGCAGTTTCGCAGGGTCCTATGGCTACACCTTC.

This clone is deemed large. The CDR3 nucleotides read TGCGCCAGCAGCCCCTCAAGGGGGGAAGCTTTCTTT. Its protein product is CASSPSRGEAFF. The V gene is TRBV4-3, the J gene TRBJ1-1, with a possible D match to TRBD1 (6 bases). This CDR3 comprises 12 residues. The germline V gene has CDR1 LGHNA and CDR2 YSLEER. V was shortened by 4 bases and J by 8 bases, with 11 bases between the two germline ends.

This chain links TRBV28 with TRBJ2-5; 7 positions agree with TRBD1. This CDR3 spans 15 amino acids. Losses at the gene ends were 3 bases for V and 2 bases for J; bases not matched to a gene: 6. Per germline, CDR1 MDHEN and CDR2 SYDVKM. In nucleotides, the CDR3 is TGTGCCAGCAGTTTTGGACAGGCAAGACAAGAGACCCAGTACTTC. It translates to CASSFGQARQETQYF.

This clone is medium-sized (0.01 to 0.1%) in the sample. V gene TRBV4-1 combines with J gene TRBJ2-2, with D uncertain. Germline assignment: CDR1 MGHRA and CDR2 YSYEKL. The V and J ends lost 0 bases and 9 bases respectively, with 2 bases between them. The CDR3 is made up of 11 amino acids. CDR3 sequence reads: CASSQERELFF. The CDR3 nucleotides are TGCGCCAGCAGCCAAGAGCGGGAGCTGTTTTTT.

There are a few counts of this clone. A clone one base away is much larger, so this may be a read error. The chain carries TRBV5-1 and TRBJ2-7, with TRBD1 as a possible D gene (7 bases). There are 15 residues in the CDR3. Germline-derived CDR1 and CDR2 are SGHRS and YFSETQ. The chain's CDR3 is CARSLGAGGSYEQYF. DNA for the CDR3: TGCGCCCGCAGCTTGGGGGCAGGGGGGTCCTACGAGCAGTACTTC.

In its sample, this clone is medium-sized (0.01 to 0.1%). The chain recombines TRBV28 with TRBJ1-2; 9 nucleotides line up with TRBD1. The V gene's germline CDR1 is MDHEN and CDR2 SYDVKM. CDR3 size: 12 residues. Trimming removed 6 bases from V and 5 bases from J; junction bases left unmatched: 1. The CDR3 DNA reads TGTGCCAGCAGCGGACAGGGGTATGGCTACACCTTC. This encodes CASSGQGYGYTF.

By share, this clone ranks as medium-sized. The chain recombines TRBV7-2 with TRBJ1-5; D is unclear. The CDR3 extends over 15 amino acids. The germline V and J ends were trimmed by 5 bases and 7 bases, with 18 bases remaining between them. CDR1 and CDR2 from the germline V gene are SGHTA and FQGNSA. Here the CDR3 reads CASSRSSSERQPQHF. The DNA for the CDR3 is TGTGCCAGCAGCCGCTCAAGTTCCGAACGGCAGCCCCAGCATTTT.

The rearrangement uses TRBV6-6 and TRBJ1-2, with 8 bases identical to TRBD1. With 6 bases clipped from V and 2 bases from J, the junction kept 2 bases outside the gene matches. Germline assignment: CDR1 MNHNY and CDR2 SVGAGI (reference sequence). The CDR3 covers 13 residues. The CDR3 protein is CASSRDRNYGYTF. CDR3 nucleotides: TGTGCCAGCAGCCGGGACAGGAACTATGGCTACACCTTC.

The chain recombines TRBV18 with TRBJ1-6; D might be TRBD1 (5 bases). CDR1 is KGHSH and CDR2 is LQKENI in the germline V gene. The ends were cut back, 2 bases at V and 1 base at J, with 6 bases in the middle. This CDR3 is built from 15 residues. The DNA of the CDR3 is TGTGCCAGCTCACCAGGGGGTTCCTATAATTCACCCCTCCACTTT. This translates into CASSPGGSYNSPLHF.

V usage is TRBV7-9 and J usage is TRBJ1-3, with 9 bases lining up with TRBD1. V dropped 5 bases and J dropped 4; count of bases not matched to a gene: 0. This CDR3 spans 13 amino acids. Germline-derived CDR1 and CDR2 are SEHNR and FQNEAQ (reference sequence). In DNA, the CDR3 is TGTGCCAGCAGCGGGACAGGGGGAAACACCATATATTTT. It codes for CASSGTGGNTIYF. Variable domain in full (rest from reference TRBV7-9 and TRBJ1-3): DTGVSQNPRHKITKRGQNVTFRCDPISEHNRLYWYRQTLGQGPEFLTYFQNEAQLEKSRLLSDRFSAERPKGSFSTLEIQRTEQGDSAMYLCASSGTGGNTIYFGEGSWLTVV.

This clone was seen a few times. CDR3 amino acids: CASRPTGGDTEAFF. The CDR3 DNA is TGTGCCAGCAGACCGACAGGAGGAGACACTGAAGCTTTCTTT. The chain joins TRBV5-4 to TRBJ1-1; weak D call: TRBD1 (6 bases). Germline V gene data show CDR1 as SGHNT and CDR2 as YYREEE (reference sequence). This CDR3 contains 14 residues. V shed 5 bases and J shed 3 bases, with 14 bases lying between them.

The genes are TRBV18 and TRBJ1-1; no clear D gene. The CDR3 length is 16 residues. V lost 1 base and J lost 0, with 12 bases in between. CDR1 is KGHSH and CDR2 is LQKENI in the germline V gene. DNA of the CDR3: TGTGCCAGCTCACCACAGTTGAAGGAGGTGAACACTGAAGCTTTCTTT. Protein sequence: CASSPQLKEVNTEAFF.